This T cell receptor beta chain is drawn from a study of blood T cell repertoires in COVID-19. About the study: Italy, Spain and the United States were the sources of the convalescent and acute COVID-19 samples. Sources were T cells, B-cell-depleted T cells, or PBMCs; the material itself was cDNA or gDNA.

The authors' processing: Amplified reference gene primers provided the basis for estimating nucleated cell counts. The assay was immunoSEQ multiplex PCR, and TCRdb's table has in-frame clones only and misses some. The DNA gave D and trimming, while V, J and clone size come from that table. The data hold 95,000 to 150,000 clones, with over 75% observed a single time. V was cut by 3 bases and J by 0 bases, with 16 bases left in between. The length of the CDR3 is 17 residues. Germline CDR1 reads SGHRS; CDR2 reads YFSETQ. Sequenced: peripheral blood. This chain connects TRBV5-1 to TRBJ2-4; TRBD2 is a possible D gene (6 bases). The clonotype comes from a woman in her 70s with acute or convalescent COVID-19. The CDR3: CASSSGRGVIAKNIQYF. The CDR3 DNA sequence: TGCGCCAGCAGCTCGGGGCGGGGCGTGATAGCCAAAAACATTCAGTACTTC.